The text below deals with one TCR beta chain. The data stem from a study of blood T cell repertoires in COVID-19. Germline V gene data show CDR1 as SGHDT and CDR2 as YYEEEE. V trimming: 6 bases; J trimming: 8 bases; junction bases outside the gene matches: 10. The CDR3 is 14 amino acids. The assay was immunoSEQ multiplex PCR, and TCRdb's table has in-frame clones only and misses some. The sample has a few hundred thousand clones, about 86% seen once. J is TRBJ2-1 and V is TRBV5-6; 8 bases are shared with TRBD1. The sequenced sample was PBMCs or T cells enriched from blood (not recorded which). This TCR was sampled from a woman aged 45 to 65 in a cohort exposed to, infected with or recovered from COVID-19 (not recorded which). The CDR3 sequence: CASTPIGQGYEQFF. The CDR3, as DNA: TGTGCCAGCACGCCTATCGGACAGGGCTATGAGCAGTTCTTC.